These 32 T cell receptor beta chains share one sample of origin, sequenced in a study of graft-versus-host responses after intestinal transplantation. The graft tissue was processed, and this released both intraepithelial and lamina propria lymphocytes. Clones were sequenced by immunoSEQ multiplex PCR, and TCRdb holds only the in-frame ones, with some missing. The sample contains 3,500 to 5,000 clones, roughly 85% of which appear only once. The source was ileum tissue, collected about 93 weeks after intestinal transplant. These receptors were taken from a human patient who received an intestinal transplant, so some T cells may come from the graft donor.

As regards this clone: The conserved final phenylalanine or tryptophan is absent from the CDR3, which likely points to a read error. The DNA is omitted, as the CDR3 cannot be located on it reliably, and the CDR3 follows TCRdb's listing. V gene TRBV6-1 combines with J gene TRBJ2-7; the table's D call, TRBD1, has no DNA check behind it. Including both end residues, the CDR3 is 12 amino acids long. From germline, CDR1 is MNHNS and CDR2 SASEGT. CDR3 amino acids: CASSEQGPKRVL.

The rearrangement links TRBV4-1 to TRBJ2-7; 9 nucleotides align to TRBD1. This CDR3 has 15 residues. Germline lookup yields CDR1 MGHRA and CDR2 YSYEKL. With 4 bases clipped from V and 0 bases from J, the junction kept 4 bases outside the gene matches. In DNA form, the CDR3 reads TGCGCCAGCAGCCCCTCACAGGGGGCCTCCTACGAGCAGTACTTC. Translation: CASSPSQGASYEQYF.

J is TRBJ2-2 and V is TRBV19; D gene unclear. Germline values: CDR1 LNHDA, CDR2 SQIVND (reference sequence). V dropped 1 base and J dropped 1 base, with 4 bases sitting between them. The CDR3 contains 14 residues. Here the CDR3 reads CASSIGLNTGELFF. CDR3 DNA sequence: TGTGCCAGTAGTATAGGTCTGAACACCGGGGAGCTGTTTTTT.

This rearrangement joins TRBV6-1 to TRBJ2-5; 9 bases fit TRBD2. CDR1 and CDR2 from the germline V gene are MNHNS and SASEGT. The CDR3 contains 13 residues. Losses at the gene ends were 10 bases for V and 5 bases for J; bases not matched to a gene: 8. CDR3 nucleotide sequence: TGTGCCACCTTGCGGGGGGGTTCGGAGACCCAGTACTTC. It specifies CATLRGGSETQYF.

This rearrangement joins TRBV10-1 to TRBJ2-5; D tentatively fits TRBD1 or TRBD2 (5 bases each). The CDR3 totals 14 residues. From germline, CDR1 is WNHNN and CDR2 SYGVQD (reference sequence). V was pared by 6 bases and J by 5 bases, with 16 bases between. CDR3: CASREDEGKETQYF. The DNA of the CDR3 is TGCGCCAGCAGAGAAGACGAGGGGAAGGAGACCCAGTACTTC.

This clone appeared a few times. The chain uses TRBV6-1 and TRBJ1-2; 11 bases are shared with TRBD1. V dropped 8 bases and J dropped 4; count of bases not matched to a gene: 6. Germline V gene lookup returns CDR1 MNHNS and CDR2 SASEGT. The CDR3 covers 14 residues. CDR3 in amino acids: CASGGTGGIYGYTF. The CDR3 nucleotides read TGTGCCAGCGGGGGGACAGGGGGTATCTATGGCTACACCTTC.

This chain connects TRBV6-5 to TRBJ2-5; D possibly corresponds to TRBD2 (5 bases). This CDR3 has 14 residues. From germline, CDR1 is MNHEY and CDR2 SVGAGI. Trimming took off 3 bases at V and 7 bases at J, with 15 bases between the two ends. This chain's CDR3 is CASSYGGSMGTQYF. The CDR3 nucleotides read TGTGCCAGCAGTTATGGAGGTTCTATGGGGACCCAGTACTTC.

The chain combines TRBV4-2 with TRBJ2-3; a possible D gene is TRBD2 (5 bases). CDR3 size: 18 residues. Germline V gene sequence: CDR1 LGHNA, CDR2 YNFKEQ. V shed 4 bases and J shed 6 bases, with 26 bases lying between them. The CDR3 spells CASSPLYFGRDLKDTQYF. The DNA of the CDR3 is TGTGCCAGCAGCCCTTTATATTTTGGCCGGGATCTGAAGGATACGCAGTATTTT.

V gene TRBV27 combines with J gene TRBJ1-5; maybe TRBD1 (5 bases). In germline, CDR1 is MNHEY, CDR2 SMNVEV (reference sequence). V was clipped by 11 bases and J by 9 bases, with 11 bases between them. The CDR3 spans 10 residues. CDR3 residues: CAAGIRPQHF. CDR3 DNA: TGTGCCGCAGGGATAAGGCCCCAGCATTTT.

The J gene is TRBJ2-5, the V gene TRBV10-1, with D maybe TRBD2 (6 bases). The J call is in doubt because the DNA end fits TRBJ2-7 better. The CDR3 runs 13 residues. CDR1 WNHNN and CDR2 SYGVQD come from the germline V gene (reference sequence). The CDR3 loop is CASCPGTCGEQYF. DNA of the CDR3: TGCGCCAGCTGCCCCGGGACTTGTGGCGAGCAGTACTTC.

V usage is TRBV5-1 and J usage is TRBJ2-1; D is uncertain. The CDR3 length is 12 residues. CDR1 SGHRS and CDR2 YFSETQ come from the germline V gene. V lost 2 bases to trimming and J lost 8 bases, with 8 bases between them. The CDR3 region has the DNA TGCGCCAGCAGCTTTGACCGGCATGAGCAGTTCTTC. Amino acids: CASSFDRHEQFF.

J is TRBJ2-5 and V is TRBV2, with D perhaps assigned TRBD1 or TRBD2 (5 bases each). V was cut by 1 base and J by 1 base, with 10 bases left in between. The CDR3 is 15 residues long. The germline V gene has CDR1 SNHLY and CDR2 FYNNEI. The CDR3 bases are TGTGCCAGCAGTGAAGTTCCGGGGACCCAAGAGACCCAGTACTTC. Translated, it gives CASSEVPGTQETQYF. The full variable domain, completed using reference TRBV2 and TRBJ2-5, is EPEVTQTPSHQVTQMGQEVILRCVPISNHLYFYWYRQILGQKVEFLVSFYNNEISEKSEIFDDQFSVERPDGSNFTLKIRSTKLEDSAMYFCASSEVPGTQETQYFGPGTRLLVL.

The CDR3 here is CASNGVRAFSYEQYF. As DNA, the CDR3 is TGTGCCAGCAACGGGGTCAGGGCCTTCTCCTACGAGCAGTACTTC. V and J are TRBV2 and TRBJ2-7; D may match TRBD1 or TRBD2 (5 bases each). The CDR3 runs to 15 residues. V was shortened by 7 bases and J by 0 bases, with 16 bases between the two germline ends. CDR1 is SNHLY and CDR2 is FYNNEI in the germline V gene.

This clone has a handful of counts. The V gene is TRBV2, the J gene TRBJ2-4; D may be TRBD2 (6 bases). The V gene's germline CDR1 is SNHLY and CDR2 FYNNEI. CDR3 length equals 13 residues. The V gene lost 6 bases and the J gene lost 0 bases, with 6 bases spanning the gap. Here the CDR3 DNA reads TGTGCCAGCAGAGCGGGAGCCAAAAACATTCAGTACTTC. Translating gives CASRAGAKNIQYF.

The V and J genes are TRBV7-2 and TRBJ2-1, with D perhaps TRBD2 (6 bases). This CDR3 has 15 residues. V was cut by 2 bases and J by 9 bases, with 17 bases left in between. Germline assignment: CDR1 SGHTA and CDR2 FQGNSA. CDR3 residues: CASSLRVGGAGEQFF. CDR3 nucleotides: TGTGCCAGCAGCTTACGTGTCGGCGGGGCGGGTGAGCAGTTCTTC.

The genes are TRBV9 and TRBJ1-5; possibly TRBD1 for D (5 bases). The germline CDR1 and CDR2 sequences are SGDLS and YYNGEE. V lost 4 bases and J 7 bases, leaving 18 bases between the germline ends. This CDR3 comprises 15 residues. The CDR3 sequence is CASSTGRGSEQPQHF. Written as DNA, the CDR3 is TGTGCCAGCAGCACCGGTCGGGGGAGCGAACAGCCCCAGCATTTT.

The CDR3 sequence: CASSRGQTQETQYF. CDR3 bases: TGTGCCAGCAGCCGAGGACAGACCCAAGAGACCCAGTACTTC. The chain links TRBV7-2 to TRBJ2-5, with D maybe TRBD1 (6 bases). The CDR3 runs 14 residues. V lost 5 bases and J 1 base, leaving 11 bases between the germline ends. Germline V gene sequence: CDR1 SGHTA, CDR2 FQGNSA.

The rearrangement links TRBV5-1 to TRBJ1-2, with TRBD1 matching 11 bases. V lost 3 bases, J lost 2 bases, and 3 bases stayed unmatched. The CDR3 extends over 15 amino acids. Germline CDR1 reads SGHRS; CDR2 reads YFSETQ. As DNA, the CDR3 is TGCGCCAGCAGCTACCGGACAGGGGGCAACTATGGCTACACCTTC. The encoded protein is CASSYRTGGNYGYTF.

This clone was detected only a few times. The chain joins TRBV7-9 to TRBJ2-1; D possibly corresponds to TRBD1 (5 bases). Looked up from germline, CDR1 is SEHNR and CDR2 is FQNEAQ (reference sequence). The V end lost 5 bases, the J end lost 1 base, and 6 bases lay between the germline ends. There are 13 residues in the CDR3. This chain's CDR3 is CASSHRSYNEQFF. CDR3 sequence (DNA): TGTGCCAGCAGCCACAGGTCCTACAATGAGCAGTTCTTC.

The chain recombines TRBV7-9 with TRBJ2-3; D is possibly TRBD2 (5 bases). This CDR3 region has 12 residues. Germline V gene sequence: CDR1 SEHNR, CDR2 FQNEAQ (reference sequence). V lost 3 bases, J lost 4 bases, and 5 bases lay in between. The CDR3: CASSLEADTQYF. CDR3 DNA: TGTGCCAGCAGCTTGGAGGCAGATACGCAGTATTTT. The entire variable domain, with the rest obtained from reference TRBV7-9 and TRBJ2-3, is as follows: DTGVSQNPRHKITKRGQNVTFRCDPISEHNRLYWYRQTLGQGPEFLTYFQNEAQLEKSRLLSDRFSAERPKGSFSTLEIQRTEQGDSAMYLCASSLEADTQYFGPGTRLTVL.

This chain joins TRBV19 and TRBJ2-3; D is undetermined. Trimming removed 3 bases from V and 2 bases from J, with 12 bases in between. This CDR3 is built from 15 residues. Germline values: CDR1 LNHDA, CDR2 SQIVND (reference sequence). The CDR3 sequence: CASSIQALHTDTQYF. In nucleotides, the CDR3 is TGTGCCAGTAGTATTCAGGCCCTCCACACAGATACGCAGTATTTT.

The V gene is TRBV19, the J gene TRBJ2-7, with 7 bases matching TRBD2. This CDR3 has 14 residues. The germline CDR1 and CDR2 sequences are LNHDA and SQIVND (reference sequence). The V and J ends lost 3 bases and 3 bases, in that order; junction bases with no gene match: 5. CDR3 protein: CASSIHGGNYEQYF. The CDR3 DNA is TGTGCCAGTAGTATCCACGGGGGGAACTACGAGCAGTACTTC.

The V and J genes are TRBV5-1 and TRBJ2-7, with D uncertain. The germline gives CDR1 SGHRS, CDR2 YFSETQ. V was cut by 4 bases and J by 2 bases, with 4 bases left in between. The CDR3 has 11 amino acids. CDR3 DNA: TGCGCCAGCAGCGGGGCCTACGAGCAGTACTTC. As protein: CASSGAYEQYF.

The chain joins TRBV6-1 to TRBJ2-7; D unclear. The V gene lost 0 bases and the J gene lost 0 bases, with 12 bases spanning the gap. Germline loops: CDR1 MNHNS, CDR2 SASEGT. The CDR3 length is 16 residues. The CDR3 protein is CASSEALQVSSYEQYF. CDR3 coding DNA: TGTGCCAGCAGTGAAGCGCTTCAGGTGAGCTCCTACGAGCAGTACTTC.

A single count supports this clone. V and J are TRBV18 and TRBJ1-1; D perhaps matches TRBD1 (5 bases). Per germline, CDR1 KGHSH and CDR2 LQKENI. V was clipped by 2 bases and J by 0 bases, with 13 bases between them. This CDR3 contains 16 residues. CDR3 sequence (DNA): TGTGCCAGCTCACCAGGTGCTACAGGTTTGAACACTGAAGCTTTCTTT. It yields the protein CASSPGATGLNTEAFF.

This clone was found once. CDR3 DNA: TGCGCCAGCAGCTTGTTGGCCGGACAGCCAGTAGATAAGAAGAATGGCTACACCTTC. The encoded protein is CASSLLAGQPVDKKNGYTF. The rearrangement joins TRBV5-1 to TRBJ1-2, with a weak D call TRBD1 (6 bases). CDR1 is SGHRS, CDR2 YFSETQ, per germline. The CDR3 has 19 residues. V shed 1 base and J shed 6 bases, with 28 bases lying between them.

The V gene is TRBV5-3, the J gene TRBJ1-1, with D tentatively TRBD1 (6 bases). TRBV5-3 is filed as an ORF, its function uncertain. V was pared by 1 base and J by 1 base, with 11 bases between. The CDR3 has 15 residues. CDR3 region: CARSLFWDTNTEAFF. CDR3 nucleotide sequence: TGTGCCAGAAGCTTGTTTTGGGACACGAACACTGAAGCTTTCTTT.

This clone was detected only once. At one end the junction does not follow the germline gene, possibly because of a read error. The sample holds other DNA sequences that translate to the same CDR3. V is TRBV2 and J is TRBJ2-2, with D tentatively TRBD1 (6 bases). From germline, CDR1 is SNHLY and CDR2 FYNNEI. The CDR3 covers 11 residues. CDR3: CASTRGGELFF. In DNA form, the CDR3 reads TGCGCCAGCACAAGGGGGGGGGAGCTGTTTTTT.

This chain links TRBV2 with TRBJ2-3; D is ambiguous. The CDR3 extends over 12 amino acids. Germline assignment: CDR1 SNHLY and CDR2 FYNNEI. The germline V and J ends were trimmed by 3 bases and 4 bases, with 5 bases remaining between them. The chain's CDR3 is CASSETPDTQYF. CDR3 nucleotide sequence: TGTGCCAGCAGTGAGACACCAGATACGCAGTATTTT.

The chain couples TRBV10-1 to TRBJ1-1; the D is unclear. The V gene lost 5 bases and the J gene lost 5 bases, with 15 bases spanning the gap. CDR1 and CDR2 (germline): WNHNN, SYGVQD (reference sequence). This CDR3 region has 14 residues. CDR3 protein: CASSPGYGVTEAFF. DNA for the CDR3: TGCGCCAGCAGTCCGGGATATGGGGTAACTGAAGCTTTCTTT.

The chain is built from TRBV10-2 and TRBJ1-5; no firm D call. The germline gives CDR1 WSHSY, CDR2 SAAADI. Trimming cost V 0 bases and J 0 bases, with 12 bases left between them. This CDR3 contains 17 residues. CDR3 sequence reads: CASSESIIQSSNQPQHF. The CDR3 bases are TGCGCCAGCAGTGAGTCGATAATACAGAGTAGCAATCAGCCCCAGCATTTT.

The rearrangement links TRBV5-5 to TRBJ2-5; D gene uncertain. The J call is in doubt because the DNA end fits TRBJ2-7 better. The CDR3 totals 13 residues. Looked up from germline, CDR1 is SGHKS and CDR2 is YYEKEE (reference sequence). The CDR3 loop reads CASSLEWQTEQYF. DNA for the CDR3: TGTGCCAGCAGCTTGGAATGGCAGACCGAGCAGTACTTC.